One sample yielded the 12 T cell receptor beta chains listed below, sequenced in a study of T-cell reconstitution after alpha-beta-depleted transplantation in children. A TCRbeta library incorporating unique molecular identifiers was prepared. TCRdb reprocessed the PCR reads with MiXCR, giving one entry per CDR3 protein. The sample includes around 800,000 distinct CDR3 sequences, about 15% of them seen just once. Here the sequenced sample was PBMCs, mostly from graft donor cells, taken 360 days after TCRalphabeta/CD19-depleted stem cell transplant. The receptors derive from a male patient aged 5 to 17 who had a stem cell transplant for acute lymphoblastic leukemia, so the T cells may come from the graft donor.

This clonotype was picked up many times. CDR3 DNA: TGCAGCGTTGAAGATCCGGACAGGTCTAGCTACGAGCAGTACTTC. Amino acid sequence: CSVEDPDRSSYEQYF. The genes are TRBV29-1 and TRBJ2-7, with 7 positions matching TRBD1. This CDR3 region has 15 residues. V was pared by 0 bases and J by 3 bases, with 8 bases of the junction left unmatched. CDR1 SQVTM and CDR2 ANQGSEA come from the germline V gene.

The chain carries TRBV5-1 and TRBJ2-4; 9 bases align to TRBD1. Germline CDR1 reads SGHRS; CDR2 reads YFSETQ. With 1 base clipped from V and 7 bases from J, the junction kept 9 bases outside the gene matches. The length of the CDR3 is 16 residues. CDR3 nucleotide sequence: TGCGCCAGCAGCTTGCCAGTTACAGGGGGCGCGAACATTCAGTACTTC. Translating it yields CASSLPVTGGANIQYF.

This sequence joins TRBV12-3 or TRBV12-4 and TRBJ2-1; tentative D call: TRBD1 (6 bases). This CDR3 comprises 15 residues. V was pared by 5 bases and J by 6 bases, with 17 bases between. DNA for the CDR3: TGTGCCAGCAGTACGGGCATATGGGGGCCCAATGAGCAGTTCTTC. Its translation is CASSTGIWGPNEQFF.

The gene calls are TRBV30 and TRBJ2-4; tentatively, D is TRBD1 or TRBD2 (5 bases each). CDR1 is GTSNPN and CDR2 is SVGIG in the germline V gene (reference sequence). The V and J ends lost 4 bases and 6 bases respectively, with 13 bases between them. The CDR3 spans 13 residues. The CDR3 here is CAWTGAGRNIQYF. CDR3 DNA: TGTGCCTGGACCGGGGCAGGGAGAAACATTCAGTACTTC. Full variable domain (outside the CDR3, taken from reference TRBV30 and TRBJ2-4): SQTIHQWPATLVQPVGSPLSLECTVEGTSNPNLYWYRQAAGRGLQLLFYSVGIGQISSEVPQNLSASRPQDRQFILSSKKLLLSDSGFYLCAWTGAGRNIQYFGAGTRLSVL.

In its sample, this clonotype was seen a few times. This chain uses TRBV27 with TRBJ2-5, with 7 bases fitting TRBD1. This CDR3 has 15 amino acids. Germline CDR1 and CDR2: MNHEY and SMNVEV (reference sequence). The J segment lost 0 bases and the V segment lost 4 bases, leaving 5 bases of the junction unmatched. The CDR3: CASSWTGEYQETQYF. The CDR3, as DNA: TGTGCCAGCAGTTGGACAGGCGAGTACCAAGAGACCCAGTACTTC.

This clonotype was counted between two and nine times. This sequence joins TRBV27 and TRBJ2-5, with D perhaps matching TRBD1 or TRBD2 (6 bases each). This CDR3 is 11 amino acids long. CDR1 MNHEY and CDR2 SMNVEV come from the germline V gene (reference sequence). V gave up 8 bases and J gave up 7 bases, with 11 bases separating them. Written as DNA, the CDR3 is TGTGCCAGCGCCGAGGGGGGGACCCAGTACTTC. Protein sequence: CASAEGGTQYF.

This chain links TRBV11-2 with TRBJ2-5; D is unresolved. The CDR3 has 15 residues. V shed 3 bases and J shed 1 base, with 12 bases lying between them. Germline CDR1 is SGHAT and CDR2 is FQNNGV. CDR3 in amino acids: CASSFVRFSQETQYF. The CDR3 DNA sequence: TGTGCCAGCAGCTTCGTTAGATTTTCCCAAGAGACCCAGTACTTC.

The CDR3 here is CASSTTSGRYTDTQYF. The CDR3 DNA sequence: TGTGCCAGCAGTACGACTAGCGGGAGGTACACAGATACGCAGTATTTT. The gene calls are TRBV2 and TRBJ2-3; 13 bases match TRBD2. The CDR3 loop spans 16 amino acids. Per the germline V gene, CDR1 is SNHLY and CDR2 is FYNNEI. The ends lost 5 bases at V and 2 bases at J; junction bases unmatched: 4.

A note on this clonotype: With a much larger clone just one base away, this may be a read error. This sequence joins TRBV3-1 and TRBJ2-3; TRBD2 matches at 16 bases. Germline V gives CDR1 LGHDT, CDR2 YNNKEL (reference sequence). The CDR3 totals 18 residues. The CDR3 sequence: CTSSPGGLAGGHTDTQYF. The CDR3, as DNA: TGTACCAGCAGTCCCGGGGGACTAGCGGGAGGGCATACAGATACGCAGTATTTT.

This clonotype was recorded at least ten times. This chain connects TRBV5-1 to TRBJ2-1; D is uncertain. The ends were cut back, 4 bases at V and 5 bases at J, with 4 bases in the middle. Germline V gene lookup returns CDR1 SGHRS and CDR2 YFSETQ. This CDR3 has 11 amino acids. Here the CDR3 DNA reads TGCGCCAGCAGCCCCGACAATGAGCAGTTCTTC. Its protein product is CASSPDNEQFF.

The chain recombines TRBV7-9 with TRBJ2-3; 10 bases line up with TRBD2. The CDR3 spans 16 residues. Germline CDR1 and CDR2: SEHNR and FQNEAQ (reference sequence). J gave up 2 bases and V 2 bases, and 4 bases lay outside the gene matches. The CDR3 DNA is TGTGCCAGCAGCTTATTACTAGCGGGACTCACAGATACGCAGTATTTT. Translating it yields CASSLLLAGLTDTQYF. The full variable domain, rest sourced from reference TRBV7-9 and TRBJ2-3, is DTGVSQNPRHKITKRGQNVTFRCDPISEHNRLYWYRQTLGQGPEFLTYFQNEAQLEKSRLLSDRFSAERPKGSFSTLEIQRTEQGDSAMYLCASSLLLAGLTDTQYFGPGTRLTVL.

This chain joins TRBV15 and TRBJ1-1; D is unresolved. Germline values: CDR1 LNHNV, CDR2 YYDKDF (reference sequence). The CDR3 is 13 residues long. V lost 0 bases, J lost 4 bases, and 6 bases lay in between. The CDR3 coding sequence is TGTGCCACCAGCAGAGATGGTCCCACTGAAGCTTTCTTT. Its protein product is CATSRDGPTEAFF.